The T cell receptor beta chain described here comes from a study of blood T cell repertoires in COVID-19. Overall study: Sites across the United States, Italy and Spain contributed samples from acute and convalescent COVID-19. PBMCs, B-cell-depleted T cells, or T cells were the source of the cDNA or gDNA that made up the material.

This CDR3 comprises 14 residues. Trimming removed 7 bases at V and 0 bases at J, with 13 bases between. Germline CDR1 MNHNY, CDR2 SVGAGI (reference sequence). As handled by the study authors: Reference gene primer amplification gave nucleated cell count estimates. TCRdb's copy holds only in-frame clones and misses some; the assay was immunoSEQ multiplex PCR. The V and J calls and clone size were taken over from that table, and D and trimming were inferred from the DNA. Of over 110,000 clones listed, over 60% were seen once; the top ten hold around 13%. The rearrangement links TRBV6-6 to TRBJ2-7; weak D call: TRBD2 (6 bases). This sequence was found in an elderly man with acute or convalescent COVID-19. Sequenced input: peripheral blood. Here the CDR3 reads CASNRDSRSYEQYF. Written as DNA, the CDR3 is TGTGCCAGCAACCGGGACTCCCGCTCCTACGAGCAGTACTTC.